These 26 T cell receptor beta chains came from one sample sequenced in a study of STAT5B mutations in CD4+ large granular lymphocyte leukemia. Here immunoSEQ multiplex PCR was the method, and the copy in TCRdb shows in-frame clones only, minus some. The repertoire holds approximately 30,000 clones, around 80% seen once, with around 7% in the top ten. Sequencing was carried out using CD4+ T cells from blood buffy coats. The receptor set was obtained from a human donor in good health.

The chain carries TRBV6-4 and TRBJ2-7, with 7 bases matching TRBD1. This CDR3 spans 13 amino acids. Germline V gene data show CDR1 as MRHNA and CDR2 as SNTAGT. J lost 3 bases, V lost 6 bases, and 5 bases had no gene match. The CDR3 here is CASSVNRGYEQYF. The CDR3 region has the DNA TGTGCCAGCAGCGTGAACAGGGGCTACGAGCAGTACTTC.

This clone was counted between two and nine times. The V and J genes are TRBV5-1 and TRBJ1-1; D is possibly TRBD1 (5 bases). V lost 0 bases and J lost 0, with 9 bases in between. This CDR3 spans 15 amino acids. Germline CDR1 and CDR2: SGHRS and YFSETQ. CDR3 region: CASSLGDGMNTEAFF. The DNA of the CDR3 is TGCGCCAGCAGCTTGGGGGACGGCATGAACACTGAAGCTTTCTTT. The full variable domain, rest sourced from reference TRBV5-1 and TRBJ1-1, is KAGVTQTPRYLIKTRGQQVTLSCSPISGHRSVSWYQQTPGQGLQFLFEYFSETQRNKGNFPGRFSGRQFSNSRSEMNVSTLELGDSALYLCASSLGDGMNTEAFFGQGTRLTVV.

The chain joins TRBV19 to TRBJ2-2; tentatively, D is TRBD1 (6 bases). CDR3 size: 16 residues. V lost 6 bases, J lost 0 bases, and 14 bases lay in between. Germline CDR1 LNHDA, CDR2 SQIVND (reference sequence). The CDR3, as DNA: TGTGCCAGTAGCCTTAGGACAGCCTCGAACACCGGGGAGCTGTTTTTT. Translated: CASSLRTASNTGELFF.

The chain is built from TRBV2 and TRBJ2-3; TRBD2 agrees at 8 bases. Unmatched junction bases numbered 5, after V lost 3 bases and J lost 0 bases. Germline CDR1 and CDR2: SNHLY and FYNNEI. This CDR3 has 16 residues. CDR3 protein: CASSEISSGSTDTQYF. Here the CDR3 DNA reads TGTGCCAGCAGTGAGATATCTAGCGGGAGCACAGATACGCAGTATTTT.

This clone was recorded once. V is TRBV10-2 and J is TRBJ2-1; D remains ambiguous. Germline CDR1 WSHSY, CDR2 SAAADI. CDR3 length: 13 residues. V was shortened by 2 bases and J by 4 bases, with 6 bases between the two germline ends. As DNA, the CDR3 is TGCGCCAGCAGTGAGAGACCATACAATGAGCAGTTCTTC. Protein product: CASSERPYNEQFF.

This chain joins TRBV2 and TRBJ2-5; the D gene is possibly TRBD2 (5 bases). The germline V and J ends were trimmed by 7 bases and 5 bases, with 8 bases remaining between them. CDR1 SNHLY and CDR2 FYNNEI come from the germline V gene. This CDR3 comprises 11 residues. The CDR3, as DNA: TGTGCCAGCACGGAGGAGGAGACCCAGTACTTC. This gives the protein CASTEEETQYF.

The DNA for the CDR3 is TGTGCCAGCACCCAGGGTGGGGGGCGAAACACTGAAGCTTTCTTT. This translates into CASTQGGGRNTEAFF. The genes are TRBV6-1 and TRBJ1-1; tentative D call: TRBD1 (6 bases). V lost 7 bases, J lost 2 bases, and 17 bases lay in between. The CDR3 totals 15 residues. Germline-derived CDR1 and CDR2 are MNHNS and SASEGT.

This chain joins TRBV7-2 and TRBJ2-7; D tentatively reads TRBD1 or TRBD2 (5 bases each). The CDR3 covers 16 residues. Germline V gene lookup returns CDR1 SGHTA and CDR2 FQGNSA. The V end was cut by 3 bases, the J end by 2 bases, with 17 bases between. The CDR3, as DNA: TGTGCCAGCAGCTTCCAGAGGGACGTCAGTACCTACGAGCAGTACTTC. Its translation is CASSFQRDVSTYEQYF.

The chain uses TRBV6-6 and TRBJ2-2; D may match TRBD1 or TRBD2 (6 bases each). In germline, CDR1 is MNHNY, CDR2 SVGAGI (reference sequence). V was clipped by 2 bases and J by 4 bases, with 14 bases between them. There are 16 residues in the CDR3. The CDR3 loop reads CASSYASGAGTGELFF. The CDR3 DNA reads TGTGCCAGCAGTTACGCATCGGGGGCGGGCACCGGGGAGCTGTTTTTT.

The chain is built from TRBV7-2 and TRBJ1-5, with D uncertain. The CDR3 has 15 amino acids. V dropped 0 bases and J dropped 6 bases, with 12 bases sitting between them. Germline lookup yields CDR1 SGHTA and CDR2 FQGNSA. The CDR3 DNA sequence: TGTGCCAGCAGCTTAGCGCAAATCCAAGGTCAGCCCCAGCATTTT. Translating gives CASSLAQIQGQPQHF.

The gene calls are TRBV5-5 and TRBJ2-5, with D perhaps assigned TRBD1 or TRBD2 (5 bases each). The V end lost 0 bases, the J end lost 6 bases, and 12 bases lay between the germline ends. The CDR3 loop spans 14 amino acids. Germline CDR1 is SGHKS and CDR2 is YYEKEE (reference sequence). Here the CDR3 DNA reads TGTGCCAGCAGCTTGGTGGACACCGGGAAGACCCAGTACTTC. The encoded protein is CASSLVDTGKTQYF.

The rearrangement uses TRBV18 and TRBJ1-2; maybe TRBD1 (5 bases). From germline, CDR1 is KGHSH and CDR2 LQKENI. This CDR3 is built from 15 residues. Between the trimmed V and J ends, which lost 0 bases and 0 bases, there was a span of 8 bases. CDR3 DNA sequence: TGTGCCAGCTCACCACCGACAGCCTCTAACTATGGCTACACCTTC. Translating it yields CASSPPTASNYGYTF.

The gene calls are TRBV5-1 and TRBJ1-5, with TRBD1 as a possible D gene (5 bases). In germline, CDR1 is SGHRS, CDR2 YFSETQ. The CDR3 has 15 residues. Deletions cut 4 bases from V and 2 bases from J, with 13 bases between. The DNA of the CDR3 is TGCGCCAGCAGCCCGAGCACAGGCCGCAATCAGCCCCAGCATTTT. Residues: CASSPSTGRNQPQHF.

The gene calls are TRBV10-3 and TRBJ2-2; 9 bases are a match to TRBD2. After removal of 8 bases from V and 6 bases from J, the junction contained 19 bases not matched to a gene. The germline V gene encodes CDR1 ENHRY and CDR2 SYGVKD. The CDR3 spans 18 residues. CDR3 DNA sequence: TGTGCCATCGGACGAACTGGAGCGGGAGGCCAAGCGGCCGGGGAGCTGTTTTTT. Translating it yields CAIGRTGAGGQAAGELFF.

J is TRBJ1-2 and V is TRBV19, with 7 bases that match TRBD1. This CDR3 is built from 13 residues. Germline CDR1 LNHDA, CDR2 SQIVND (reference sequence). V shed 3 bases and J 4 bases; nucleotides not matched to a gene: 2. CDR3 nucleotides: TGTGCCAGTAGTATCGGACAGGTCTATGGCTACACCTTC. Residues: CASSIGQVYGYTF.

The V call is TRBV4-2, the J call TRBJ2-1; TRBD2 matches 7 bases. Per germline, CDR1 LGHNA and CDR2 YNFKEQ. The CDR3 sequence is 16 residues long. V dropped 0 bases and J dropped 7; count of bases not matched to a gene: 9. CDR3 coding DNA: TGTGCCAGCAGCCAAGAACTCGGCGGGAGCTTGAATGAGCAGTTCTTC. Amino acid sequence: CASSQELGGSLNEQFF.

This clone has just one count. For the CDR3, the DNA is TGCGCCAGCATCCCAACTAGCGGGGTTTCTGAGCAGTTCTTC. This translates into CASIPTSGVSEQFF. The chain recombines TRBV5-1 with TRBJ2-1; TRBD2 matches at 10 bases. The length of the CDR3 is 14 residues. In germline, CDR1 is SGHRS, CDR2 YFSETQ. V shed 6 bases and J 9 bases; nucleotides not matched to a gene: 9.

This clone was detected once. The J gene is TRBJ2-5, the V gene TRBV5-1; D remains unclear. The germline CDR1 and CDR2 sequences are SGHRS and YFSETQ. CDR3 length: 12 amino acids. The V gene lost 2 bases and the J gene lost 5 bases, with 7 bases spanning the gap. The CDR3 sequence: CASSFEFETQYF. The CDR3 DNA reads TGCGCCAGCAGCTTTGAGTTCGAGACCCAGTACTTC.

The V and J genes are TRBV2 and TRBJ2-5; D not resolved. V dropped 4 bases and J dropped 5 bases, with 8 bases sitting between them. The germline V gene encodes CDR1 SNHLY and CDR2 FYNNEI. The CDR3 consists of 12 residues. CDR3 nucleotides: TGTGCCAGCAGTGGGTTTACGGAGACCCAGTACTTC. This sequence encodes CASSGFTETQYF.

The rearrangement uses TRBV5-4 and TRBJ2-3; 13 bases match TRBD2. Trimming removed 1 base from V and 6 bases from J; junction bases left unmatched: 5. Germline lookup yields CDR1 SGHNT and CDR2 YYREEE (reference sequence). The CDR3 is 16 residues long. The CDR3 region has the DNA TGTGCCAGCAGCTTGAGACTAGCGGGAGGTAGGGATACGCAGTATTTT. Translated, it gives CASSLRLAGGRDTQYF.

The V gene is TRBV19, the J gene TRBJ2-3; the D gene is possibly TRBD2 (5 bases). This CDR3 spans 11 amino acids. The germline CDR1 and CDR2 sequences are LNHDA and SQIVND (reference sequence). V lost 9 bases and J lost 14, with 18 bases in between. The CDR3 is CASIDAGPPYF. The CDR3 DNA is TGTGCCAGCATTGACGCGGGCCCGCCGTATTTT.

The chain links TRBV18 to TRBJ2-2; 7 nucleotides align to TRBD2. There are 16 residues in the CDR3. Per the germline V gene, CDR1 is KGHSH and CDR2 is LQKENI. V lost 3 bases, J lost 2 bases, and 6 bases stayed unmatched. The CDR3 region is CASSPISGANTGELFF. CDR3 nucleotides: TGTGCCAGCTCACCTATAAGCGGGGCTAACACCGGGGAGCTGTTTTTT.

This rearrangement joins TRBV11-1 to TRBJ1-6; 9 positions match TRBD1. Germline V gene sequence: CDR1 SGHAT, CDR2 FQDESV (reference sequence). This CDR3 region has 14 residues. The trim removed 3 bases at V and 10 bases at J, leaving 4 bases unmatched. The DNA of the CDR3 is TGTGCCAGCAGCTTGGGACAGGGAGGATCACCCCTCCACTTT. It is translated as CASSLGQGGSPLHF.

The CDR3 coding sequence is TGTGCCAGTAGTGGAGCGGGACTCCAAGAGACCCAGTACTTC. This sequence encodes CASSGAGLQETQYF. The gene calls are TRBV19 and TRBJ2-5, with TRBD2 identical over 7 bases. The V and J ends lost 5 bases and 1 base, in that order; junction bases with no gene match: 4. Germline CDR1 LNHDA, CDR2 SQIVND (reference sequence). The CDR3 has 14 amino acids.

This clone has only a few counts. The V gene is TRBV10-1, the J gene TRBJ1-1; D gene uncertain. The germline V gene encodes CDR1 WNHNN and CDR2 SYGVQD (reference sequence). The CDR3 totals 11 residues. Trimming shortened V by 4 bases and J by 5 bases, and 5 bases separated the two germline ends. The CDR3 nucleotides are TGCGCCAGCAGTGGGGAAACTGAAGCTTTCTTT. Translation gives CASSGETEAFF.

CDR3 coding DNA: TGTGCCAGCAGTCGTTGGACAGGGACCATCAATGAAAAACTGTTTTTT. This encodes CASSRWTGTINEKLFF. V and J are TRBV2 and TRBJ1-4; the match to TRBD1 covers 8 bases. The germline CDR1 and CDR2 sequences are SNHLY and FYNNEI. The length of the CDR3 is 16 residues. V lost 5 bases, J lost 5 bases, and 10 bases stayed unmatched. Based on the CDR3 plus reference TRBV2 and TRBJ1-4, the full variable domain is EPEVTQTPSHQVTQMGQEVILRCVPISNHLYFYWYRQILGQKVEFLVSFYNNEISEKSEIFDDQFSVERPDGSNFTLKIRSTKLEDSAMYFCASSRWTGTINEKLFFGSGTQLSVL.